Presented here are 28 T cell receptor beta chains from one specimen sequenced in a study of post-analysis software for immune sequencing data. These receptors lack a known antigen. Study conclusions and caveats: Four or five TRBV segments occurring more often in patients than controls included TRBV5-6, TRBV5-1 and TRBV20-1.

cDNA libraries of TCR beta carried unique molecular identifiers. TCRdb recomputed calls from the PCR reads with MiXCR, one row per CDR3 protein. The data contain 450,000 or so distinct CDR3 sequences, nearly 45% of them singletons. The sample comprised blood. These receptors all come from a girl aged 10 to 17 with multiple sclerosis.

The chain joins TRBV18 to TRBJ2-7; D unresolved. The germline V and J ends were trimmed by 2 bases and 0 bases, with 8 bases remaining between them. Germline V CDR1 and CDR2: KGHSH, LQKENI. The length of the CDR3 is 14 residues. CDR3 bases: TGTGCCAGCTCACCAGAGCACACCTCCTACGAGCAGTACTTC. Its protein is CASSPEHTSYEQYF. Supplemented by reference TRBV18 and TRBJ2-7, the full variable domain reads NAGVMQNPRHLVRRRGQEARLRCSPMKGHSHVYWYRQLPEEGLKFMVYLQKENIIDESGMPKERFSAEFPKEGPSILRIQQVVRGDSAAYFCASSPEHTSYEQYFGPGTRLTVT.

This clonotype was recorded a few times. This chain joins TRBV20-1 and TRBJ2-7; 13 bases map to TRBD2. The CDR3 extends over 14 amino acids. Germline CDR1 reads DFQATT; CDR2 reads SNEGSKA (reference sequence). Losses at the gene ends were 6 bases for V and 3 bases for J; bases not matched to a gene: 5. The DNA for the CDR3 is TGCAGTGCCCCCGGGACTAGCGGGATCTACGAGCAGTACTTC. It encodes CSAPGTSGIYEQYF.

A word on this clonotype: The junction shows a germline mismatch at one end, possibly a read error. The V gene is TRBV6-5, the J gene TRBJ2-5; 10 nucleotides align to TRBD2. This CDR3 comprises 14 residues. Germline V gene data show CDR1 as MNHEY and CDR2 as SVGAGI. In DNA, the CDR3 is TGTGCCAGCAGCACTAGCGGGAATGAAGAGACCCGGTACTTC. It yields the protein CASSTSGNEETRYF.

This chain joins TRBV20-1 and TRBJ2-1; 7 bases map to TRBD2. Trimming cost V 7 bases and J 5 bases; bases outside gene matches: 8. Per germline, CDR1 DFQATT and CDR2 SNEGSKA (reference sequence). This CDR3 has 13 residues. CDR3 in amino acids: CSGRSGINNEQFF. The CDR3 nucleotides are TGCAGTGGGCGGAGCGGGATTAACAATGAGCAGTTCTTC.

This clonotype was detected only a few times. As DNA, the CDR3 is TGTGCCATCCCTTGGACAGGGGGCTACACCTTC. Translated, it gives CAIPWTGGYTF. This chain connects TRBV10-3 to TRBJ1-2; 8 bases match TRBD1. Germline-derived CDR1 and CDR2 are ENHRY and SYGVKD. The ends lost 8 bases at V and 8 bases at J; junction bases unmatched: 4. The CDR3 is 11 residues long.

The V and J genes are TRBV14 and TRBJ1-2; 12 bases agree with TRBD1. Germline CDR1 reads SGHDN; CDR2 reads FVKESK. The length of the CDR3 is 18 residues. The J segment lost 3 bases and the V segment lost 4 bases, leaving 12 bases of the junction unmatched. CDR3 residues: CASSLRSGTGGRDYGYTF. For the CDR3, the DNA is TGTGCCAGCAGCCTCCGGTCCGGGACAGGGGGCAGGGACTATGGCTACACCTTC.

Worth noting for this clonotype: One end of the junction varies from germline; a read error may be responsible. The chain recombines TRBV4-1 with TRBJ2-7; tentative D call: TRBD1 (6 bases). The germline V gene has CDR1 MGHRA and CDR2 YSYEKL. The CDR3 has 15 residues. The CDR3 sequence: CASSLSTGKSCEQYF. The CDR3 DNA sequence: TGCGCCAGCAGCCTTTCAACAGGGAAGTCCTGCGAGCAGTACTTC.

A few counts support this clonotype. V gene TRBV7-9 combines with J gene TRBJ2-7; D unclear. The germline V gene has CDR1 SEHNR and CDR2 FQNEAQ (reference sequence). This CDR3 is 13 amino acids long. V was clipped by 4 bases and J by 4 bases, with 11 bases between them. The CDR3 bases are TGTGCCAGCAGCTCCAAGACCCTATACGAGCAGTACTTC. It yields the protein CASSSKTLYEQYF.

This chain links TRBV15 with TRBJ1-1; D is unresolved. The germline V gene encodes CDR1 LNHNV and CDR2 YYDKDF (reference sequence). V was cut by 0 bases and J by 7 bases, with 12 bases left in between. CDR3 length: 14 amino acids. CDR3 region: CATSRDLAAGEAFF. The CDR3 nucleotides are TGTGCCACCAGCAGAGATTTGGCAGCGGGTGAAGCTTTCTTT.

The rearrangement uses TRBV20-1 and TRBJ2-1; 8 bases match TRBD2. The trim removed 2 bases at V and 9 bases at J, leaving 12 bases unmatched. Germline V CDR1 and CDR2: DFQATT, SNEGSKA (reference sequence). This CDR3 spans 15 amino acids. CDR3 in DNA: TGCAGTGCTAGACTCACCGGGACTAGGGGCATTGAGCAGTTCTTC. This encodes CSARLTGTRGIEQFF.

The chain carries TRBV12-3 or TRBV12-4 and TRBJ2-7, with 7 positions matching TRBD1. This CDR3 contains 15 residues. V dropped 5 bases and J dropped 2; count of bases not matched to a gene: 9. CDR3 amino acids: CASSAQTGRAYEQYF. CDR3 nucleotide sequence: TGTGCCAGCAGTGCCCAGACAGGGCGGGCCTACGAGCAGTACTTC.

This clonotype was counted a few times. The chain joins TRBV7-2 to TRBJ2-3; TRBD1 aligns across 10 bases. The germline V gene encodes CDR1 SGHTA and CDR2 FQGNSA. V was clipped by 5 bases and J by 1 base; unmatched bases: 9. CDR3 length: 17 residues. The CDR3 bases are TGTGCCAGCAGCCCCAGGGACAGGGGTTTTGGCACAGATACGCAGTATTTT. This sequence encodes CASSPRDRGFGTDTQYF. Based on the CDR3 plus reference TRBV7-2 and TRBJ2-3, the full variable domain is GAGVSQSPSNKVTEKGKDVELRCDPISGHTALYWYRQSLGQGLEFLIYFQGNSAPDKSGLPSDRFSAERTGGSVSTLTIQRTQQEDSAVYLCASSPRDRGFGTDTQYFGPGTRLTVL.

The V call is TRBV7-3, the J call TRBJ2-1; D not certain. This CDR3 is built from 12 residues. The germline CDR1 and CDR2 sequences are SGHTA and FQGTGA. Trimming left V 5 bases short and J 9 bases short, with 11 bases between. The CDR3 coding sequence is TGTGCCAGCAGCCCGACAAATGGTGAGCAGTTCTTC. Its protein is CASSPTNGEQFF.

This clonotype was seen only a few times. This chain joins TRBV12-3 or TRBV12-4 and TRBJ1-5; the D gene is possibly TRBD1 (5 bases). The length of the CDR3 is 13 residues. V lost 8 bases and J 6 bases, leaving 14 bases between the germline ends. In DNA form, the CDR3 reads TGTGCCAGCGGGACCCTTAACGGTCAGCCCCAGCATTTT. Its protein is CASGTLNGQPQHF.

J is TRBJ2-1 and V is TRBV7-3; perhaps TRBD2 as D (6 bases). The CDR3 spans 16 residues. Trimming shortened V by 6 bases and J by 0 bases, and 15 bases separated the two germline ends. Germline values: CDR1 SGHTA, CDR2 FQGTGA. CDR3 nucleotides: TGTGCCAGCAGTTCCGCCCTCGGGAGCTCCTACAATGAGCAGTTCTTC. It yields the protein CASSSALGSSYNEQFF.

The genes are TRBV29-1 and TRBJ1-1; D gene unclear. Germline CDR1 is SQVTM and CDR2 is ANQGSEA. CDR3 length: 13 amino acids. V was shortened by 4 bases and J by 0 bases, with 9 bases between the two germline ends. CDR3 amino acids: CSVGIGLNTEAFF. The CDR3 nucleotides read TGCAGCGTTGGGATAGGGTTGAACACTGAAGCTTTCTTT.

This clonotype was detected only a few times. V and J are TRBV15 and TRBJ1-2; D is uncertain. This CDR3 contains 13 residues. The germline V and J ends were trimmed by 0 bases and 6 bases, with 8 bases remaining between them. The germline gives CDR1 LNHNV, CDR2 YYDKDF (reference sequence). As DNA, the CDR3 is TGTGCCACCAGCAGAGATCGGAACGATGGCTACACCTTC. Translation: CATSRDRNDGYTF.

This clonotype was found a few times. The chain recombines TRBV20-1 with TRBJ2-7, with 7 bases matching TRBD2. CDR3 length equals 14 residues. Germline-derived CDR1 and CDR2 are DFQATT and SNEGSKA (reference sequence). After removal of 3 bases from V and 1 base from J, the junction contained 6 bases not matched to a gene. The CDR3 reads CSASLAGASYEQYF. CDR3 DNA sequence: TGCAGTGCTAGTCTGGCGGGAGCTTCCTACGAGCAGTACTTC.

The gene calls are TRBV5-1 and TRBJ2-5; the D is unclear. Trimming removed 0 bases from V and 5 bases from J, with 17 bases in between. This CDR3 is built from 16 residues. The germline gives CDR1 SGHRS, CDR2 YFSETQ. The CDR3 sequence: CASSLAPGIGQETQYF. For the CDR3, the DNA is TGCGCCAGCAGCTTGGCCCCCGGCATTGGGCAGGAGACCCAGTACTTC.

The CDR3 region is CASAPGTSVINIQYF. In nucleotides, the CDR3 is TGTGCCAGCGCCCCCGGGACTAGCGTTATAAACATTCAGTACTTC. V gene TRBV27 combines with J gene TRBJ2-4; TRBD2 agrees at 10 bases. V dropped 8 bases and J dropped 6; count of bases not matched to a gene: 10. Per the germline V gene, CDR1 is MNHEY and CDR2 is SMNVEV (reference sequence). The CDR3 sequence is 15 residues long.

V gene TRBV29-1 combines with J gene TRBJ1-5, with D tentatively TRBD1 (6 bases). Germline values: CDR1 SQVTM, CDR2 ANQGSEA. V dropped 2 bases and J dropped 7 bases, with 15 bases sitting between them. This CDR3 has 14 amino acids. CDR3 residues: CSVETGSPGQPQHF. In DNA form, the CDR3 reads TGCAGCGTTGAAACAGGGTCCCCAGGACAGCCCCAGCATTTT.

This chain joins TRBV12-3 or TRBV12-4 and TRBJ1-1; D uncertain. This CDR3 has 13 residues. Trimming took 5 bases from V and 8 from J, leaving 15 bases between them. The CDR3 DNA is TGTGCCAGCAGTCCCCTTGTCCAAGACGAAGCTTTCTTT. Protein sequence: CASSPLVQDEAFF.

This chain uses TRBV28 with TRBJ1-5; D is possibly TRBD1 (6 bases). The V end was cut by 7 bases, the J end by 0 bases, with 16 bases between. Germline V lookup: CDR1 MDHEN, CDR2 SYDVKM. There are 16 residues in the CDR3. The CDR3 loop reads CASTAIGGNSNQPQHF. The CDR3 region has the DNA TGTGCCAGCACCGCTATAGGGGGAAATAGCAATCAGCCCCAGCATTTT.

This clonotype was seen a few times. The chain recombines TRBV5-1 with TRBJ2-4, with TRBD1 matching 8 bases. The last part of the DNA fits TRBJ2-7 better; the J call may be wrong. The CDR3 has 16 residues. CDR1 is SGHRS and CDR2 is YFSETQ in the germline V gene. This CDR3 reads CASTQGGGLYSYEQYF. The CDR3 region has the DNA TGCGCCAGCACACAGGGGGGTGGCCTCTACTCCTACGAGCAGTACTTC.

V and J are TRBV10-3 and TRBJ1-2, with TRBD1 matching over 10 bases. The ends lost 6 bases at V and 8 bases at J; junction bases unmatched: 6. Germline CDR1 is ENHRY and CDR2 is SYGVKD. This CDR3 is built from 13 residues. CDR3 DNA sequence: TGTGCCATCAGGACAGGGGGCGCGGCCGGCTACACCTTC. Its translation is CAIRTGGAAGYTF.

This clonotype was observed a few times. The chain carries TRBV12-3 or TRBV12-4 and TRBJ2-7; TRBD1 agrees at 7 bases. The CDR3 is made up of 13 amino acids. The J segment lost 6 bases and the V segment lost 5 bases, leaving 7 bases of the junction unmatched. The CDR3: CASSPRQGSEQYF. For the CDR3, the DNA is TGTGCCAGCAGTCCGCGACAGGGCAGCGAGCAGTACTTC.

There are many counts of this clonotype. The chain has TRBV14 and TRBJ1-2, with 7 positions matching TRBD1. V was pared by 3 bases and J by 3 bases, with 1 base of the junction left unmatched. Germline V lookup: CDR1 SGHDN, CDR2 FVKESK. The CDR3 runs 13 residues. CDR3 in amino acids: CASSHGQDYGYTF. CDR3 in DNA: TGTGCCAGCAGCCATGGACAGGACTATGGCTACACCTTC.

The chain uses TRBV7-9 and TRBJ2-3; D may be TRBD2 (6 bases). The CDR3 is made up of 13 amino acids. In germline, CDR1 is SEHNR, CDR2 FQNEAQ (reference sequence). Trimming took off 2 bases at V and 5 bases at J, with 8 bases between the two ends. For the CDR3, the DNA is TGTGCCAGCAGCTTATTCGGGGGAGATACGCAGTATTTT. Protein: CASSLFGGDTQYF.